The entry below describes one TCR beta chain. The antigen it binds to is not known. Base quality data are lacking; no much larger clone is found one base away. There are 15 amino acids in the CDR3, from cysteine to phenylalanine inclusive. Only CDR3 DNA remains: 45 bases, in frame from the first base. Trimming at the junction amounts to 4 bases on V and 7 bases on J, and the germline ends lie 14 bases apart. CDR1 and CDR2 (MGHRA, YSYEKL) derive from the germline V gene. These data belong to a study of cytomegalovirus exposure and HLA in healthy donors (dated by TCRdb to the late 2010s). The study in broad terms: According to an earlier analysis of 587 of the donors, 200 million or so T cells yielded 117 million unique TCR beta sequences and 276 Gb of sequence data. Of the approximately 400 genotyped donors, approximately 82% fell in the genetic ancestry cluster associated with self-reported Caucasian donors. Alongside the repertoire data, information on donor age, sex, ethnicity and CMV serostatus was compiled. HLA typing included class I and class II loci at four-digit resolution. All discovery cohort repertoires had been generated using a single sequencing platform. About five DR-DQ haplotypes were treated as single units for association and clustering because of strong linkage in the cohort. The study used immunosequencing to profile the T cell repertoires of hundreds of subjects and linked those repertoires to cytomegalovirus serostatus. Across some 400 genotyped donors of the cohort, an average of about 250,000 unique TCR beta nucleotide sequences per donor were sequenced, and roughly a sixth of those sequences were non-productive. To study patterns of TCR occurrence, a later analysis re-analyzed previously published TCR beta repertoires from 550 to 800 donors and added high-resolution HLA genotyping. Roughly 310 gigabases of sequencing data and tens of millions of unique TCR sequences were included in an early release covering roughly 700 HLA-typed donors. Typing coverage differed by locus: A, B, C, DRB1 and DQB1 were typed in roughly 620-630 donors, DQA1 in 500 to 550, DPA1 in some 600, and DPB1 in 450 to 480. The study combined high-throughput TCR immunosequencing, statistical association of individual TCRs with disease status, and machine learning to predict cytomegalovirus infection status. An earlier analysis of fewer than 750 of the donors used high-throughput TCR beta sequencing to judge whether each TCR beta V gene segment behaved as functional or pseudogenic. In addition to the first cohort of approximately 650 subjects, a separate validation cohort of 130 or so different subjects was used. The aim of the study was to test whether cataloging public T cell receptors could identify signatures of past pathogen exposure. Genome-wide SNP genotypes for about three fifths of the roughly 670 donors were used in a later genetic analysis, which treated that subset as a discovery cohort. Rather than drawing on any new phenotypic data, the later analysis identified candidate immune exposures from TCR beta sequences and the way those sequences occurred across donors.

The cohort consisted of 600 or so healthy bone marrow donors. At the time of sampling, every cohort member was nominally healthy, though immune exposures that went unrecorded were likely present. The donor was CMV seronegative and belonged to the group of over 350 seronegative cohort members. Every donor gave a peripheral blood sample, and the peripheral blood mononuclear cells from that sample were used for TCR beta sequencing. Genomic DNA was extracted from the blood cell samples with the Qiagen DNeasy Blood Extraction Kit. What the research found in general, with its limitations: According to a later analysis, parvovirus B19, influenza, CMV and Epstein-Barr virus appeared linked to several top co-occurrence clusters. Most TCR sequences were seen in very few donors, while some public TCRs were found in many individuals. Correlated functional status among segregating V segments might reflect linkage disequilibrium, but an unknown experimental factor could not be ruled out. In vitro tests confirmed that a few of the cytomegalovirus-associated TCR beta chains recognize cytomegalovirus antigens. According to a later analysis, TCR association rates differed among HLA loci, with DRB1 alleles showing the most associated TCRs and HLA-C alleles showing the fewest. When HLA alleles, especially DR and DQ, strongly co-occurred, attributing TCR associations to individual alleles was difficult. Broadly in line with IMGT annotations, most TCR beta V segments showed up in productive rearrangements about 87% or about 30% of the time in an earlier analysis of approximately 640 of the donors. Compared with the roughly 700-donor mean, donors in an Asian-associated ancestry cluster had fewer N-insertions in productive TCRs, according to a later genetic analysis. The only immune exposure information available for the cohort was CMV serostatus. The study gave a list of 150 to 200 TCR beta chains associated with cytomegalovirus. Some IMGT-functional V segments, including TRBV6-2 and TRBV6-3, could not be distinguished by the 87-base-pair reads and were therefore excluded. In both the original and validation cohorts, the classifier was reported to diagnose cytomegalovirus status with high specificity and sensitivity. In a later analysis, most CMV-associated TCR beta chains were found to appear HLA-restricted, with HLA associations seemingly driven largely by CMV exposure. Compared with equally common non-associated chains, HLA-associated TCR beta chains in a later analysis were more clonally expanded and had lower generation probabilities. According to the authors, the approach could potentially be generalized to other disease states and immunological phenotypes. A further reported finding was that TCR beta sequences accurately predicted the HLA-A and HLA-B alleles for most subjects in the first cohort. Roughly uniform sequencing depth across donors was assumed in presence/absence analyses, although this assumption may not hold. Because some donors lacked HLA typing at each locus, the association tests relied only on the typed subset. A cluster of highly shared sequence variants was judged likely to be a technical artifact of the sequencing pipeline. In a later analysis, around 17,000 TCR beta sequences were associated with specific HLA alleles at a false discovery rate of 0.05. A later genetic analysis associated a missense DCLRE1C variant with V-gene and J-gene trimming of TCR beta chains, and an independent cohort replicated the association. Because counts were too low, about 18 rarely observed V segments, including chromosome 9 orphons, were excluded from the earlier analysis of 587 of the donors. Only TCR beta chains were sequenced in this cohort, and the absence of alpha or paired-chain data limited detectable features.

Libraries were constructed by the immunoSEQ multiplex PCR assay. The multiplex PCR relied on a mix of 60 forward primers for TCR Vbeta segments and 13 reverse primers for TCR Jbeta segments. The CDR3 region of rearranged TCR beta genes was amplified from genomic DNA by a multiplex PCR assay. On the Illumina HiSeq System, the amplified TCR beta libraries were sequenced as 87-base-pair reads. In the original analysis: A later analysis counted some 74 million unique TCR beta chains across the 550 to 700 repertoires, and some 11 million of these chains were shared by at least two donors. To remove PCR and sequencing errors, raw reads were error-corrected and collapsed into unique sequences using a nearest-neighbor algorithm that merged closely related sequences. CDR3 sequences were aligned to IMGT reference sequences to assign V, D and J gene segments. For a sequence to be retained, at least a six-nucleotide match to both a V gene segment and a J gene segment was required. A rearrangement was called productive if the CDR3 had no stop codons and remained in frame with V and J, and every other rearrangement was called non-productive. CDR3 was defined according to IMGT convention as the region running from the second conserved V-encoded cysteine to the conserved J-encoded phenylalanine. The earlier analysis of a few hundred of the donors excluded any sequence lacking an unambiguous match to a single V gene segment. An earlier analysis of some 500 of the donors classified V segments as functional when productive rearrangements were above 56.7% and as segregating when the standard deviation between donors was above 5%. A statistical classification framework was developed to diagnose cytomegalovirus status using the catalog of TCR beta chain sequences. In a later analysis, TCR nucleotide sequences were compared against IMGT/GENE-DB human TR gene sequences so that V and J genes could be assigned. In a later analysis, CDR3 sequences and most-parsimonious VDJ recombination scenarios were assigned using the TCRdist pipeline. In a later analysis, each TCR beta chain was defined by its CDR3 amino acid sequence together with its V-gene family, and reads lacking a unique V-gene family were excluded. To address suspected cross-contamination and a sequencing artifact, a later analysis removed 450 to 700 highly shared, low-generation-probability nucleotide sequences. In a later analysis, a clonal expansion index was calculated for each public chain from normalized within-repertoire ranks of inferred template counts. A later analysis computed generation probabilities with a VDJ recombination model fitted to out-of-frame rearrangements, and checked the results against IGoR. In a later analysis, hypergeometric tests were used to score TCR-TCR, TCR-HLA and TCR-CMV co-occurrence, with a repertoire-size bias correction applied to TCR pairs. To estimate false discovery rates, a later analysis permuted the HLA or CMV assignments 20 times. A later analysis grouped co-occurring TCRs with DBSCAN, adding TCRdist sequence similarity when clustering within HLA-allele-positive subsets. For co-occurrence clustering, repertoires with fewer than 30,000 or more than 120,000 public chains were excluded, along with about five repertoires with anomalous nucleotide sharing. The immuneACCESS repertoire file appears here via TCRdb, limited to in-frame rearrangements. These files lack a portion of the clones; in checked studies, under half of the deficit traces to unresolved V genes, and the cause of the others is not known. For V, J and clone size, that table is used; D and trimming come from the DNA. Here the sample has roughly 170,000 clones; about 68% occur a single time. The ten largest clones add up to 2% to 3% of the sample.

The chain links TRBV4-1 with TRBJ1-6, with the D gene not confidently named. This clonotype was obtained from a female donor in good health and CMV-seronegative. The sample taken for sequencing was PBMCs. Read as DNA, the sequence is TGCGCCAGCAGCCTCGCGGTTGTGAACAATTCACCCCTCCACTTT. Its translation reads: CASSLAVVNNSPLHF.